One sample yielded the 8 T cell receptor beta chains listed below, sequenced in a study of post-analysis software for immune sequencing data. cDNA libraries for TCR beta contained unique molecular identifiers. MiXCR was run by TCRdb on the PCR reads, yielding one entry per CDR3 protein. The sample shows 450,000 to 700,000 distinct CDR3 sequences, roughly 45% of them seen only once. Study-level results: Compared with controls, patients had more of 4 to 6 TRBV segments, including TRBV5-6, TRBV5-1 and TRBV20-1.

Their target antigens are unknown. The sequenced sample was blood. The receptors originated from a girl aged 5-17 years with multiple sclerosis.

This clonotype was observed a handful of times. The CDR3 region is CSARDPRTIANYGYTF. The CDR3 DNA reads as TGCAGTGCTAGAGACCCGAGGACCATCGCTAACTATGGCTACACCTTC. V usage is TRBV20-1 and J usage is TRBJ1-2; no firm D call. Germline V CDR1 and CDR2: DFQATT, SNEGSKA (reference sequence). The length of the CDR3 is 16 residues. V was shortened by 0 bases and J by 0 bases, with 14 bases between the two germline ends.

This clonotype has only a few counts. V gene TRBV29-1 combines with J gene TRBJ2-1; 9 positions agree with TRBD2. Unmatched junction bases numbered 7, after V lost 5 bases and J lost 2 bases. Germline CDR1 SQVTM, CDR2 ANQGSEA. This CDR3 contains 15 residues. This CDR3 reads CSVHSGSHTYNEQFF. The CDR3 bases are TGCAGCGTTCATAGCGGGAGCCACACCTACAATGAGCAGTTCTTC.

This chain connects TRBV13 to TRBJ1-5; 8 bases fit TRBD1. Germline CDR1 is PRHDT and CDR2 is FYEKMQ (reference sequence). V lost 0 bases, J lost 3 bases, and 7 bases stayed unmatched. The CDR3 is 17 amino acids. CDR3 coding DNA: TGTGCCAGCAGCTTAGGGGGGTCAGGGGGCTTCAATCAGCCCCAGCATTTT. This gives the protein CASSLGGSGGFNQPQHF.

The V call is TRBV6-5, the J call TRBJ2-1; 7 bases fit TRBD2. V lost 10 bases to trimming and J lost 10 bases; unmatched junction nucleotides: 10. Germline CDR1 MNHEY, CDR2 SVGAGI. This CDR3 is built from 12 residues. The CDR3 protein is CATGRGYWEQFF. In nucleotides, the CDR3 is TGTGCCACGGGGAGGGGTTATTGGGAGCAGTTCTTC.

CDR3 nucleotide sequence: TGTGCCATCAGGACGACAGGGTCCACTGAAGCTTTCTTT. This translates into CAIRTTGSTEAFF. The rearrangement joins TRBV10-3 to TRBJ1-1, with TRBD1 identical over 7 bases. Germline V gene sequence: CDR1 ENHRY, CDR2 SYGVKD. V shed 6 bases, J shed 4 bases, and the junction held 5 bases outside the gene matches. This CDR3 is built from 13 residues.

This clonotype was seen more than once but under ten times. The chain has TRBV4-2 and TRBJ2-3; D uncertain. This CDR3 comprises 13 residues. Deletions cut 4 bases from V and 0 bases from J, with 5 bases between. The germline V gene encodes CDR1 LGHNA and CDR2 YNFKEQ. The CDR3, as DNA: TGTGCCAGCAGCCCGACTAGCACAGATACGCAGTATTTT. The encoded protein is CASSPTSTDTQYF.

This clonotype was seen only a few times. The CDR3 DNA follows: TGTGCCACCAGTGACTCCCCCGGGACAGGGAAATACGAGCAGTACTTC. Its translation: CATSDSPGTGKYEQYF. The chain uses TRBV24-1 and TRBJ2-7; 9 positions match TRBD1. The V and J ends lost 4 bases and 4 bases, in that order; junction bases with no gene match: 10. Germline CDR1 reads KGHDR; CDR2 reads SFDVKD. CDR3 size: 16 residues.

V and J are TRBV7-2 and TRBJ2-3, with TRBD1 matching over 10 bases. The CDR3 runs to 15 residues. Germline-derived CDR1 and CDR2 are SGHTA and FQGNSA. V shed 2 bases and J 4 bases; nucleotides not matched to a gene: 3. CDR3 DNA: TGTGCCAGCAGCTTAAGCGGGACAGGGGCAGATACGCAGTATTTT. Residues: CASSLSGTGADTQYF.